These 18 T cell receptor beta chains originate from one sample sequenced in a study of T cell responses to AZD1222 COVID-19 vaccine. Generated by immunoSEQ multiplex PCR, the TCRdb table keeps only in-frame clones and is missing some. The table records about 180,000 clones, 85% to 95% of them present only once. This sample comprised peripheral blood, obtained 28 days after the second AZD1222 dose. All receptors come from an adult who received the AZD1222 COVID-19 vaccine.

The V gene is TRBV4-1, the J gene TRBJ2-7; no firm D call. CDR1 and CDR2 from the germline V gene are MGHRA and YSYEKL. V was shortened by 1 base and J by 3 bases, with 13 bases between the two germline ends. CDR3 length equals 15 residues. The CDR3 here is CASSQVISDGYEQYF. The CDR3 nucleotides read TGCGCCAGCAGCCAAGTAATTTCGGACGGCTACGAGCAGTACTTC.

V gene TRBV7-8 combines with J gene TRBJ2-6, with 7 bases matching TRBD1. The V segment lost 5 bases and the J segment 4 bases; nucleotides outside the gene matches: 5. Germline V gene lookup returns CDR1 SGHVS and CDR2 FQNEAQ. There are 15 residues in the CDR3. The CDR3 nucleotides are TGTGCCAGCAGCCCCGGGACAGCCGGGGCCAACGTCCTGACTTTC. Translation: CASSPGTAGANVLTF.

This clone was recorded once. V and J are TRBV15 and TRBJ1-4; 8 positions agree with TRBD1. This CDR3 comprises 15 residues. Losses at the gene ends were 4 bases for V and 6 bases for J; bases not matched to a gene: 7. CDR1 and CDR2 (germline): LNHNV, YYDKDF (reference sequence). The CDR3 nucleotides read TGTGCCACCAGCACAAGGACAGGGTCGGATGAAAAACTGTTTTTT. It encodes CATSTRTGSDEKLFF.

The genes are TRBV19 and TRBJ1-6; TRBD1 matches 7 bases. Germline CDR1 LNHDA, CDR2 SQIVND (reference sequence). V trimming: 10 bases; J trimming: 11 bases; junction bases outside the gene matches: 14. The CDR3 loop spans 14 amino acids. CDR3 nucleotide sequence: TGTGCCACATCTTCACTCGACAGGGAGGCACCCCTCCACTTT. Translating gives CATSSLDREAPLHF.

The V gene is TRBV19, the J gene TRBJ2-5, with D unclear. Germline assignment: CDR1 LNHDA and CDR2 SQIVND (reference sequence). CDR3 length: 15 residues. The V gene lost 0 bases and the J gene lost 0 bases, with 8 bases spanning the gap. CDR3 protein: CASSIDVQNQETQYF. Here the CDR3 DNA reads TGTGCCAGTAGTATAGATGTGCAGAACCAAGAGACCCAGTACTTC.

This rearrangement joins TRBV28 to TRBJ1-4, with 7 positions matching TRBD1. The CDR3 loop spans 14 amino acids. The germline gives CDR1 MDHEN, CDR2 SYDVKM. After removal of 4 bases from V and 6 bases from J, the junction contained 5 bases not matched to a gene. The CDR3 sequence is CASSWTGGDEKLFF. DNA for the CDR3: TGTGCCAGCAGTTGGACAGGTGGAGATGAAAAACTGTTTTTT.

The chain combines TRBV7-3 with TRBJ2-3, with D perhaps matching TRBD1 (6 bases). This CDR3 is built from 18 residues. Germline CDR1 SGHTA, CDR2 FQGTGA. The V end lost 5 bases, the J end lost 2 bases, and 23 bases lay between the germline ends. CDR3 sequence (DNA): TGTGCCAGCAGCCAACAGGGTTTGAGAGGTCTTAACACAGATACGCAGTATTTT. It specifies CASSQQGLRGLNTDTQYF.

CDR3 nucleotide sequence: TGTGCCAGAAGCTTGGTCTCTGGTCTAGCGGGGGGAAAATCAGATACGCAGTATTTT. Translation: CARSLVSGLAGGKSDTQYF. The chain uses TRBV5-3 and TRBJ2-3, with 11 bases fitting TRBD2. TRBV5-3 is filed as an ORF, its function uncertain. Losses at the gene ends were 0 bases for V and 4 bases for J; bases not matched to a gene: 13. This CDR3 spans 19 amino acids.

The CDR3 nucleotides read TGTGCCAGCAGCTCTTATAGTAGAGGGGGCGCGGGAGGGGCCAACGTCCTGACTTTC. Protein product: CASSSYSRGGAGGANVLTF. The chain has TRBV3-1 (or the pseudogene TRBV3-2) and TRBJ2-6, with D perhaps matching TRBD1 (7 bases). This CDR3 has 19 residues. Trimming cost V 5 bases and J 4 bases, with 24 bases left between them. CDR1 is LGHDT, CDR2 YNNKEL, per germline (reference sequence).

The V call is TRBV7-3, the J call TRBJ2-5, with 9 bases lining up with TRBD2. CDR1 and CDR2 (germline): SGHTA, FQGTGA. CDR3 length: 15 amino acids. V dropped 5 bases and J dropped 1; count of bases not matched to a gene: 5. CDR3 sequence (DNA): TGTGCCAGCAGCCCCGGGACTAGCACCCAAGAGACCCAGTACTTC. The encoded protein is CASSPGTSTQETQYF.

The rearrangement links TRBV12-3 or TRBV12-4 to TRBJ1-2; TRBD1 agrees at 7 bases. V shed 8 bases, J shed 6 bases, and the junction held 6 bases outside the gene matches. This CDR3 region has 12 residues. The CDR3 reads CASATGRDGYTF. CDR3 coding DNA: TGTGCCAGCGCGACAGGGCGAGATGGCTACACCTTC.

There are a few counts of this clone. The rearrangement uses TRBV6-5 and TRBJ2-2; TRBD1 aligns across 8 bases. J lost 4 bases, V lost 2 bases, and 3 bases had no gene match. The CDR3 length is 15 residues. The germline CDR1 and CDR2 sequences are MNHEY and SVGAGI. CDR3 region: CASSYHTGGTGELFF. CDR3 nucleotides: TGTGCCAGCAGTTACCATACAGGGGGCACCGGGGAGCTGTTTTTT.

The chain couples TRBV7-2 to TRBJ1-6; no clear D. The length of the CDR3 is 14 residues. Germline assignment: CDR1 SGHTA and CDR2 FQGNSA. The V end lost 7 bases, the J end lost 10 bases, and 17 bases lay between the germline ends. The CDR3 loop is CASTMSTEGSPLHF. CDR3 DNA: TGTGCCAGCACCATGTCCACGGAAGGATCACCCCTCCACTTT.

The V and J genes are TRBV9 and TRBJ2-2; D gene ambiguous. Trimming took 0 bases from V and 7 from J, leaving 13 bases between them. CDR1 SGDLS and CDR2 YYNGEE come from the germline V gene. The CDR3 totals 15 residues. The CDR3 DNA follows: TGTGCCAGCAGCGTAGCTATGCAAGGTGGCGGGGAGCTGTTTTTT. As protein: CASSVAMQGGGELFF.

The chain combines TRBV19 with TRBJ1-1; 10 bases agree with TRBD1. Germline V lookup: CDR1 LNHDA, CDR2 SQIVND (reference sequence). The CDR3 contains 16 residues. Trimming took 5 bases from V and 5 from J; bases not matched to a gene: 11. CDR3 coding DNA: TGTGCCAGTAGTCATTGGGACAGGGGACATGGGACTGAAGCTTTCTTT. Translated, it gives CASSHWDRGHGTEAFF.

The V and J genes are TRBV29-1 and TRBJ1-2, with 7 bases that match TRBD1. V lost 0 bases to trimming and J lost 4 bases; unmatched junction nucleotides: 5. The CDR3 extends over 14 amino acids. Germline CDR1 reads SQVTM; CDR2 reads ANQGSEA. The CDR3 bases are TGCAGCGTTGAAGATCGGGGACAGTCCTATGGCTACACCTTC. It is translated as CSVEDRGQSYGYTF.

The chain combines TRBV6-5 with TRBJ2-1, with D perhaps matching TRBD1 (6 bases). Trimming pared 6 bases from V and 9 bases from J, leaving 9 bases between. Germline loops: CDR1 MNHEY, CDR2 SVGAGI. The CDR3 extends over 11 amino acids. CDR3 DNA sequence: TGTGCCAGCAGCAGGGGAGCTGAGCAGTTCTTC. It specifies CASSRGAEQFF.

V gene TRBV19 combines with J gene TRBJ2-1; 8 bases fit TRBD2. The germline CDR1 and CDR2 sequences are LNHDA and SQIVND (reference sequence). Trimming at V came to 6 bases and at J to 0 bases, leaving 10 bases not matched to a gene. The CDR3 sequence is 17 residues long. In nucleotides, the CDR3 is TGTGCCAGTAGAGCAACTAGCGGTTGGGGCTCCTACAATGAGCAGTTCTTC. Translated, it gives CASRATSGWGSYNEQFF.